The present entry profiles one T cell receptor beta chain with its context. Its matching antigen is unknown. These data are taken from a study of PD-1 blockade in classical Hodgkin lymphoma. V shed 4 bases and J 4 bases; nucleotides not matched to a gene: 7. Germline V gene data show CDR1 as SNHLY and CDR2 as FYNNEI. The CDR3 runs 16 residues. General observations from the study: Newly diagnosed patients reportedly trailed healthy donors in baseline TCR diversity.

Time point noted: newly diagnosed, previously untreated cHL patient sample. The data were produced by immunoSEQ multiplex PCR, yet TCRdb's version contains in-frame clones alone and is incomplete. The data hold 15,000 or so clones, with roughly 86% observed a single time. This sequence was found in a human donor with classical Hodgkin lymphoma. The sequenced sample was peripheral blood mononuclear cells (PBMCs). The V gene is TRBV2, the J gene TRBJ2-2, with 9 bases matching TRBD1. The CDR3 spells CASSATGGRGTGELFF. Here the CDR3 DNA reads TGTGCCAGCAGTGCGACAGGGGGTAGGGGCACCGGGGAGCTGTTTTTT.